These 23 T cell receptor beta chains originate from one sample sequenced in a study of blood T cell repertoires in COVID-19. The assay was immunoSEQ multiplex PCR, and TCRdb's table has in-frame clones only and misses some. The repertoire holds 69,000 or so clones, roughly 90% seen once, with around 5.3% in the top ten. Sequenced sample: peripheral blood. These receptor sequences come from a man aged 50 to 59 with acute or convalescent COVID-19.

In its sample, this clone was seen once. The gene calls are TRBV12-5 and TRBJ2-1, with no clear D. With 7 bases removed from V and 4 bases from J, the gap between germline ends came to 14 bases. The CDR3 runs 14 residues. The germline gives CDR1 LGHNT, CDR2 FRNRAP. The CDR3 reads CASAPTRSYNEQFF. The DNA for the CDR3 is TGTGCTAGTGCACCCACTCGGTCATACAATGAGCAGTTCTTC. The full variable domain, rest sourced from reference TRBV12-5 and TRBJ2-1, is DARVTQTPRHKVTEMGQEVTMRCQPILGHNTVFWYRQTMMQGLELLAYFRNRAPLDDSGMPKDRFSAEMPDATLATLKIQPSEPRDSAVYFCASAPTRSYNEQFFGPGTRLTVL.

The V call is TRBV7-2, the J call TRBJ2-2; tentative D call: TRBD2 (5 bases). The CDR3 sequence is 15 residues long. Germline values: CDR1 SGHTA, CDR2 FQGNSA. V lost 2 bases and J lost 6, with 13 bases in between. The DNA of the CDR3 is TGTGCCAGCAGCTTAAGTTTTAGCGTGGCCGGGGAGCTGTTTTTT. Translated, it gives CASSLSFSVAGELFF.

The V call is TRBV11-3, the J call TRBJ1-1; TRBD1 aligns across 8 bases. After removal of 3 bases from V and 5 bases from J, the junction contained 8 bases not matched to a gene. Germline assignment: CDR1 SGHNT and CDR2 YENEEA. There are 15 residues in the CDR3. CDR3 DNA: TGTGCCAGCAGCTTTTTCCAGGGGGCCAGGACTGAAGCTTTCTTT. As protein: CASSFFQGARTEAFF.

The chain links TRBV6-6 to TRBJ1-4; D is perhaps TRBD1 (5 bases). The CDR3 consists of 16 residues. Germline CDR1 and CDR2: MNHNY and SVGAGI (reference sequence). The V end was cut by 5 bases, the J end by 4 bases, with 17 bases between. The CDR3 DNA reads TGTGCCAGCAGTCGAACCGGGACTGGGAATAATGAAAAACTGTTTTTT. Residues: CASSRTGTGNNEKLFF.

In DNA form, the CDR3 reads TGTGCCAGCGGAGAGGATACGCAGTATTTT. It codes for CASGEDTQYF. The gene calls are TRBV11-2 and TRBJ2-3; D gene uncertain. The CDR3 consists of 10 residues. Germline V gene sequence: CDR1 SGHAT, CDR2 FQNNGV. Trimming removed 8 bases at V and 6 bases at J, with 6 bases between.

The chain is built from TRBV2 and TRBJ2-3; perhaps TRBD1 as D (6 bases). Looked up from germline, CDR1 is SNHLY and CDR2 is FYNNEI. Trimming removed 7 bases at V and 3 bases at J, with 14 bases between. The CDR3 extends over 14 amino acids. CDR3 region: CASIGVQGTDTQYF. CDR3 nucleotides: TGTGCCAGCATTGGTGTACAGGGAACAGATACGCAGTATTTT. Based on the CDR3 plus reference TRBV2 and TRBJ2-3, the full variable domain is EPEVTQTPSHQVTQMGQEVILRCVPISNHLYFYWYRQILGQKVEFLVSFYNNEISEKSEIFDDQFSVERPDGSNFTLKIRSTKLEDSAMYFCASIGVQGTDTQYFGPGTRLTVL.

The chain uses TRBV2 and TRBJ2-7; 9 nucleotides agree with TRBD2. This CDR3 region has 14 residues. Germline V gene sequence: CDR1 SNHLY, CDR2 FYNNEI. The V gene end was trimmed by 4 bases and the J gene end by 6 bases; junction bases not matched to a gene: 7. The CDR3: CASSVWTSDTEQYF. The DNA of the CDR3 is TGTGCCAGCAGTGTGTGGACTAGCGATACCGAGCAGTACTTC. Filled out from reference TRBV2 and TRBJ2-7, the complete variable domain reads EPEVTQTPSHQVTQMGQEVILRCVPISNHLYFYWYRQILGQKVEFLVSFYNNEISEKSEIFDDQFSVERPDGSNFTLKIRSTKLEDSAMYFCASSVWTSDTEQYFGPGTRLTVT.

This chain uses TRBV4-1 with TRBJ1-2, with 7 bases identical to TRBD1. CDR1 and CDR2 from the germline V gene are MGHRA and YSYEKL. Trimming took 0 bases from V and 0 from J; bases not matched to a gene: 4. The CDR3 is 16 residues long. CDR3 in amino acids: CASSQEGDSTNYGYTF. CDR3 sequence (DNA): TGCGCCAGCAGCCAAGAAGGGGACAGCACTAACTATGGCTACACCTTC.

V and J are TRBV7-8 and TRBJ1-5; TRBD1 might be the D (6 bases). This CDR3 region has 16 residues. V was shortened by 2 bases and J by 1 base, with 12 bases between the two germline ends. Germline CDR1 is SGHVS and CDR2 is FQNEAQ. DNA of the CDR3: TGTGCCAGCAGCTTAACCCGGACAGAGAGCAATCAGCCCCAGCATTTT. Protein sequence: CASSLTRTESNQPQHF. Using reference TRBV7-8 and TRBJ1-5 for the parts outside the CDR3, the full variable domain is GAGVSQSPRYKVAKRGQDVALRCDPISGHVSLFWYQQALGQGPEFLTYFQNEAQLDKSGLPSDRFFAERPEGSVSTLKIQRTQQEDSAVYLCASSLTRTESNQPQHFGDGTRLSIL.

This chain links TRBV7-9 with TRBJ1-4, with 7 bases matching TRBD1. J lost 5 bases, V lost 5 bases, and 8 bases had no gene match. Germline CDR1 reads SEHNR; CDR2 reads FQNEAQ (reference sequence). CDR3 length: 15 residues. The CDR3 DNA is TGTGCCAGCAGCCCTGGGGGGACAGTCAATGAAAAACTGTTTTTT. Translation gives CASSPGGTVNEKLFF. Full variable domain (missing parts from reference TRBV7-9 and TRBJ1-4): DTGVSQNPRHKITKRGQNVTFRCDPISEHNRLYWYRQTLGQGPEFLTYFQNEAQLEKSRLLSDRFSAERPKGSFSTLEIQRTEQGDSAMYLCASSPGGTVNEKLFFGSGTQLSVL.

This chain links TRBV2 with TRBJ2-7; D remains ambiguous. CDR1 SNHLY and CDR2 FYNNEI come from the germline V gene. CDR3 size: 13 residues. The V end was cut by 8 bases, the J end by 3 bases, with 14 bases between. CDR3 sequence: CASATGLNYEQYF. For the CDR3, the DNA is TGTGCCAGCGCAACCGGGTTAAACTACGAGCAGTACTTC. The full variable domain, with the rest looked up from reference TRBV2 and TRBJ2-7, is EPEVTQTPSHQVTQMGQEVILRCVPISNHLYFYWYRQILGQKVEFLVSFYNNEISEKSEIFDDQFSVERPDGSNFTLKIRSTKLEDSAMYFCASATGLNYEQYFGPGTRLTVT.

Written as DNA, the CDR3 is TGTGCCAGCAGTTTTACGGACAGGGGGGATGTCTTCTATGGCTACACCTTC. It is translated as CASSFTDRGDVFYGYTF. The chain joins TRBV27 to TRBJ1-2; 10 nucleotides align to TRBD1. J gave up 4 bases and V 3 bases, and 11 bases lay outside the gene matches. This CDR3 has 17 residues. Per the germline V gene, CDR1 is MNHEY and CDR2 is SMNVEV (reference sequence).

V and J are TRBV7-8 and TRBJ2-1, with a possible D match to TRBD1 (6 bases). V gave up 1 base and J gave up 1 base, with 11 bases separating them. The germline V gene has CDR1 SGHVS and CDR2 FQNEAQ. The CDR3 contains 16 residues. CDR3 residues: CASSLVQGKSYNEQFF. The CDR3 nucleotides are TGTGCCAGCAGCTTAGTCCAGGGGAAGTCCTACAATGAGCAGTTCTTC.

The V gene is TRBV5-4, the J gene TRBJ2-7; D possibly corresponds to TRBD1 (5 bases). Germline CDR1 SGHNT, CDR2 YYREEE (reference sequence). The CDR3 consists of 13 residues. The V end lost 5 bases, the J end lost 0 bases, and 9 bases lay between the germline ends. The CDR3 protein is CASRTVSSYEQYF. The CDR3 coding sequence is TGTGCCAGCAGGACAGTTTCCTCCTACGAGCAGTACTTC.

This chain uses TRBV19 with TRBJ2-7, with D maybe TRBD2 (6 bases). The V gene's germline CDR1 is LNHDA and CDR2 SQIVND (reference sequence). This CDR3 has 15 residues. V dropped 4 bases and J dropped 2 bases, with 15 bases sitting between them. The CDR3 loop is CASSTTRDYPYEQYF. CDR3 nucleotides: TGTGCCAGTAGTACCACGCGGGATTATCCCTACGAGCAGTACTTC.

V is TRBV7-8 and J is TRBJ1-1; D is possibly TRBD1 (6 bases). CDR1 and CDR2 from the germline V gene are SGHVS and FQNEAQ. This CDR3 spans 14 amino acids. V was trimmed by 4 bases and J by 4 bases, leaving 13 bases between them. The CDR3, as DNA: TGTGCCAGCAGCTCGAAGGGGGTCGGCACTGAAGCTTTCTTT. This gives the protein CASSSKGVGTEAFF.

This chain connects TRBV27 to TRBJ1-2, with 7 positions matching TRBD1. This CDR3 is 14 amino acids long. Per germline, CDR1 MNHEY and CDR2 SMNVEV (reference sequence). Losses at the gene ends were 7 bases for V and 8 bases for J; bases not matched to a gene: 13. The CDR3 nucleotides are TGTGCCAGCACTGGCCGGAACAGGGGATTCGGCTACACCTTC. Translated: CASTGRNRGFGYTF.

The CDR3 bases are TGTGCCAGCAGCTGGGGGACAGTTCATCCCGATCAGCCCCAGCATTTT. Protein: CASSWGTVHPDQPQHF. The chain has TRBV5-8 and TRBJ1-5; TRBD1 aligns across 7 bases. The V gene end was trimmed by 3 bases and the J gene end by 5 bases; junction bases not matched to a gene: 11. CDR3 length: 16 residues. Germline V gene lookup returns CDR1 SGHTS and CDR2 YDEGEE. Complete variable domain (other parts from reference TRBV5-8 and TRBJ1-5): EAGVTQSPTHLIKTRGQQATLRCSPISGHTSVYWYQQALGLGLQFLLWYDEGEERNRGNFPPRFSGRQFPNYSSELNVNALELEDSALYLCASSWGTVHPDQPQHFGDGTRLSIL.

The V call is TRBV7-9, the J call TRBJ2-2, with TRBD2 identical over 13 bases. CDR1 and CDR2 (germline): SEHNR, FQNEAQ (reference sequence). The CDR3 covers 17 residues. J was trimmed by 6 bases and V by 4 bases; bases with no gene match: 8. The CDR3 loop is CASSSDPGLAGSGELFF. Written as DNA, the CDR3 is TGTGCCAGCAGCTCCGATCCGGGACTAGCGGGATCCGGGGAGCTGTTTTTT.

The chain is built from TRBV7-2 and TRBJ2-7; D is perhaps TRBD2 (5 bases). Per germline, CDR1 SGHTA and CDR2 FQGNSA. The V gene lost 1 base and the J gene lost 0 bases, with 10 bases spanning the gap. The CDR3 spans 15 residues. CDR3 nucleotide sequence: TGTGCCAGCAGCTTAGGTAGCACTAGCTCCTACGAGCAGTACTTC. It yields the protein CASSLGSTSSYEQYF.

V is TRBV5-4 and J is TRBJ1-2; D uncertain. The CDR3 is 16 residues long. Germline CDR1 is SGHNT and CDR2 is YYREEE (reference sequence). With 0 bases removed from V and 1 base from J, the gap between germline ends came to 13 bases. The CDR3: CASSLAGGFSNYGYTF. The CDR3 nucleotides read TGTGCCAGCAGCTTGGCCGGAGGGTTCAGTAACTATGGCTACACCTTC.

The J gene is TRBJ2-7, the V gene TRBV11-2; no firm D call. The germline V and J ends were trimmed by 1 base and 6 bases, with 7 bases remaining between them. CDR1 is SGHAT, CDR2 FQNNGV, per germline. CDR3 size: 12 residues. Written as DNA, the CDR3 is TGTGCCAGCAGCTTAGGTTCGGGCGAGCAGTACTTC. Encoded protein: CASSLGSGEQYF.

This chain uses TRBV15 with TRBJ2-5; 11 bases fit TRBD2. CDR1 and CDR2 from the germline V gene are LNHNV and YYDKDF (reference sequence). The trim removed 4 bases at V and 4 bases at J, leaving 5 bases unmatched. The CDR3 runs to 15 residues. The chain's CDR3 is CATSTVAGGSETQYF. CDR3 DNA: TGTGCCACCAGCACGGTAGCGGGAGGGTCAGAGACCCAGTACTTC. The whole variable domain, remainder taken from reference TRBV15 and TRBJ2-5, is DAMVIQNPRYQVTQFGKPVTLSCSQTLNHNVMYWYQQKSSQAPKLLFHYYDKDFNNEADTPDNFQSRRPNTSFCFLDIRSPGLGDTAMYLCATSTVAGGSETQYFGPGTRLLVL.